This TCR beta chain derives from a study of cytomegalovirus exposure and HLA in healthy donors. Study-wide findings and caveats: Earlier findings revealed that most TCR beta V segments proved productive either about 87% or about 30% of the time.

The PCR employed 60 Vbeta primers together with 13 Jbeta primers. Clones were read by immunoSEQ multiplex PCR, and TCRdb kept only the in-frame ones, dropping some. The repertoire holds 150,000 to 200,000 clones, with about 78% as singletons. On this clone itself: The target antigen is unknown.

Germline values: CDR1 MGHRA, CDR2 YSYEKL. The CDR3 runs to 18 residues. Trimming cost V 0 bases and J 7 bases; bases outside gene matches: 12. This rearrangement joins TRBV4-1 to TRBJ2-1, with 10 bases matching TRBD1. The sequencing sample was made of PBMCs. The TCR comes from a woman in her forties or fifties in good health and CMV-seropositive. DNA for the CDR3: TGCGCCAGCAGCCAAGAGTACACCGACAGGGGGCGTATAAATGAGCAGTTCTTC. It is translated as CASSQEYTDRGRINEQFF.